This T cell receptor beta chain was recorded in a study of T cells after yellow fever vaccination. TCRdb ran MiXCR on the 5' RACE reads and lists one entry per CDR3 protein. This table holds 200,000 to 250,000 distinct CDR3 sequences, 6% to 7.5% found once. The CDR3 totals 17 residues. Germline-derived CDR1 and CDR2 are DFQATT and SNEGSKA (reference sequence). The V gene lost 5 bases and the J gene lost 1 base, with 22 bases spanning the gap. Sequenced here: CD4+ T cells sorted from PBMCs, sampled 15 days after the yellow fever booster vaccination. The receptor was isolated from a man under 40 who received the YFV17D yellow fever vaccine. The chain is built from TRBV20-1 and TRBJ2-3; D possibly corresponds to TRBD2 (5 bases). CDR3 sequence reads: CSARLGSGNRGTDTQYF. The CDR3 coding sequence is TGCAGTGCTCGCCTCGGATCGGGAAATCGGGGCACAGATACGCAGTATTTT.